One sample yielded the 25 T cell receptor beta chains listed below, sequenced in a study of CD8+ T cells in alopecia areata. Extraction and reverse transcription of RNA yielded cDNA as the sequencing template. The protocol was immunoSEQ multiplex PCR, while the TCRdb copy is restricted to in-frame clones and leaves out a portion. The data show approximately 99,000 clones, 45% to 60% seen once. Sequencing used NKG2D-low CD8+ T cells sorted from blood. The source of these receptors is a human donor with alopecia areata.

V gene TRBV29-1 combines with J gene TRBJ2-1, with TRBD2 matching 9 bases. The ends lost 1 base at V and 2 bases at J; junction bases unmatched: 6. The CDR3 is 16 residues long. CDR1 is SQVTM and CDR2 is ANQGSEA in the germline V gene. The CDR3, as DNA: TGCAGCGTTGAAGGTCTAGCGGGAATTACCTACAATGAGCAGTTCTTC. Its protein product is CSVEGLAGITYNEQFF.

This chain's CDR3 is CASSPYRADTQYF. The CDR3 DNA reads as TGTGCCAGCAGCCCCTATAGGGCAGATACGCAGTATTTT. This chain links TRBV7-3 with TRBJ2-3; D remains ambiguous. Trimming cost V 5 bases and J 4 bases, with 10 bases left between them. Germline values: CDR1 SGHTA, CDR2 FQGTGA. The CDR3 runs 13 residues.

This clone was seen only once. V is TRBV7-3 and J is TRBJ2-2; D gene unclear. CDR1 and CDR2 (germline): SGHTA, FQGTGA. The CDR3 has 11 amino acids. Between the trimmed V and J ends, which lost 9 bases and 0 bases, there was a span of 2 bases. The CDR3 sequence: CASTNTGELFF. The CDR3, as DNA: TGTGCCAGTACGAACACCGGGGAGCTGTTTTTT.

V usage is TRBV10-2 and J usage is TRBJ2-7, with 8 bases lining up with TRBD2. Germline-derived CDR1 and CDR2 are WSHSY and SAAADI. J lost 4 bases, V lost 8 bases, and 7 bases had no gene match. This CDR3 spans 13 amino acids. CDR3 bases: TGCGCCAGCGGAGAGCGGGAGTGGTACGAGCAGTACTTC. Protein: CASGEREWYEQYF.

In DNA form, the CDR3 reads TGTGCCAGCTCACTCGGACAGAATCAGCCCCAGCATTTT. Translating it yields CASSLGQNQPQHF. The chain is built from TRBV18 and TRBJ1-5; D may be TRBD1 (6 bases). The germline gives CDR1 KGHSH, CDR2 LQKENI. The ends were cut back, 4 bases at V and 4 bases at J, with 8 bases in the middle. This CDR3 has 13 residues. Drawing the rest from reference TRBV18 and TRBJ1-5, the complete variable domain is NAGVMQNPRHLVRRRGQEARLRCSPMKGHSHVYWYRQLPEEGLKFMVYLQKENIIDESGMPKERFSAEFPKEGPSILRIQQVVRGDSAAYFCASSLGQNQPQHFGDGTRLSIL.

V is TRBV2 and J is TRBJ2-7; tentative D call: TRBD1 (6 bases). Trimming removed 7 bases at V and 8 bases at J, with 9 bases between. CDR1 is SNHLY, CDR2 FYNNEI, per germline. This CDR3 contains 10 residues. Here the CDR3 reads CASTGDKQYF. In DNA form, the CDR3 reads TGTGCCAGCACCGGGGACAAGCAGTACTTC. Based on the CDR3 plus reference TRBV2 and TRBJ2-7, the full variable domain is EPEVTQTPSHQVTQMGQEVILRCVPISNHLYFYWYRQILGQKVEFLVSFYNNEISEKSEIFDDQFSVERPDGSNFTLKIRSTKLEDSAMYFCASTGDKQYFGPGTRLTVT.

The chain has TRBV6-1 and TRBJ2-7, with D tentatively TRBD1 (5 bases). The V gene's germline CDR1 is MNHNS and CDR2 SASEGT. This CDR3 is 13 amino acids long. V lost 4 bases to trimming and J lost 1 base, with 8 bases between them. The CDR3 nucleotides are TGTGCCAGCAGTGGCCCAGGGTCCTACGAGCAGTACTTC. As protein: CASSGPGSYEQYF.

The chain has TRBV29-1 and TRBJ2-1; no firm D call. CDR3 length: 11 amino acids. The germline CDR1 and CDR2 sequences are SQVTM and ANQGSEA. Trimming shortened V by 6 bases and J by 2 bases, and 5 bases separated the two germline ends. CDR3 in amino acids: CSVPTYNEQFF. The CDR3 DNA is TGCAGCGTACCAACCTACAATGAGCAGTTCTTC.

The CDR3 loop is CASSSGTENIQYF. The CDR3 nucleotides are TGTGCCAGCAGCTCCGGGACGGAAAACATTCAGTACTTC. This chain connects TRBV4-2 to TRBJ2-4, with D tentatively TRBD1 or TRBD2 (5 bases each). V dropped 5 bases and J dropped 5 bases, with 10 bases sitting between them. The CDR3 consists of 13 residues. Germline lookup yields CDR1 LGHNA and CDR2 YNFKEQ.

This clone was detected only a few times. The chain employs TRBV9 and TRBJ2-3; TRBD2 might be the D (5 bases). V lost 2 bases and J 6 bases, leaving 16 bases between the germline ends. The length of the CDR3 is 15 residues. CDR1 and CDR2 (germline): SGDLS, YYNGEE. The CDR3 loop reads CASSVEGGSVDTQYF. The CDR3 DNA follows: TGTGCCAGCAGCGTCGAGGGTGGGAGTGTGGATACGCAGTATTTT.

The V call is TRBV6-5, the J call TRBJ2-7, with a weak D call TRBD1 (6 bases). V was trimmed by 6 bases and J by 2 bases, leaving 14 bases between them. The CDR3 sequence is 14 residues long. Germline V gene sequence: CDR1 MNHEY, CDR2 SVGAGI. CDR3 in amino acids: CASSGRDIAYEQYF. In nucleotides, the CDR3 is TGTGCCAGCAGCGGACGGGACATAGCCTACGAGCAGTACTTC.

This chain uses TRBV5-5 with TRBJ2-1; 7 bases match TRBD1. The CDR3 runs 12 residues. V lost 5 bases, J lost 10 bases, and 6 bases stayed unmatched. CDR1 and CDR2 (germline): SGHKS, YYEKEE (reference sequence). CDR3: CASSTGVPEQFF. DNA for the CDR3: TGTGCCAGCAGTACAGGGGTCCCGGAGCAGTTCTTC.

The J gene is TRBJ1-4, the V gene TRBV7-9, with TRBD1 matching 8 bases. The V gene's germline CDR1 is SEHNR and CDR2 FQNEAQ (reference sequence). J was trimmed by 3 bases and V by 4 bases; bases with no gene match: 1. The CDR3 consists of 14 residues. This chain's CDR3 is CASSSTGANEKLFF. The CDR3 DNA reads TGTGCCAGCAGCTCGACAGGGGCTAATGAAAAACTGTTTTTT.

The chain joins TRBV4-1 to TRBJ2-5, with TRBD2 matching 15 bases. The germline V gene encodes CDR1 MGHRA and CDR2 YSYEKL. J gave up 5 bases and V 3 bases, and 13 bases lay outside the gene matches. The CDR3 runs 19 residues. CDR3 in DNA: TGCGCCAGCAGCCACCCCCCGGGACTAGCGGGAGGCGGCAGGGAGACCCAGTACTTC. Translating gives CASSHPPGLAGGGRETQYF.

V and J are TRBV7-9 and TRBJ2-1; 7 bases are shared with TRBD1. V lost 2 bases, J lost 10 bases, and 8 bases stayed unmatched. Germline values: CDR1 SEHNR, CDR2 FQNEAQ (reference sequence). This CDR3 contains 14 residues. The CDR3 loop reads CASSLKVTGREQFF. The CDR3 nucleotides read TGTGCCAGCAGCTTAAAAGTGACAGGGCGAGAGCAGTTCTTC.

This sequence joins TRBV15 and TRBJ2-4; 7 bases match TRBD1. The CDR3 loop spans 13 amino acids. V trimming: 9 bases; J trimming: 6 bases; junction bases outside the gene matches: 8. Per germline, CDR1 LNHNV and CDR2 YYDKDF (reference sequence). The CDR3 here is CATTHRDRNIQYF. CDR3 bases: TGTGCCACAACTCACCGGGACAGAAACATTCAGTACTTC.

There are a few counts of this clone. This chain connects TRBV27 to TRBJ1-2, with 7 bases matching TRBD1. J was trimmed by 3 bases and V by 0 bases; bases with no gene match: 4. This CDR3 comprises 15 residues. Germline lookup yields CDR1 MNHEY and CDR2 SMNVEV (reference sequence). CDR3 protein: CASSLSGRGDYGYTF. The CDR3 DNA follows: TGTGCCAGCAGTTTATCGGGCAGGGGGGACTATGGCTACACCTTC.

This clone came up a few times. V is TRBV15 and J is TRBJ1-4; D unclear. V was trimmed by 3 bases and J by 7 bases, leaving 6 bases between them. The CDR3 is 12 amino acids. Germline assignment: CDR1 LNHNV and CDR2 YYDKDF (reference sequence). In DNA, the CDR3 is TGTGCCACCAGCAGTTTTTTTGAAAAACTGTTTTTT. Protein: CATSSFFEKLFF.

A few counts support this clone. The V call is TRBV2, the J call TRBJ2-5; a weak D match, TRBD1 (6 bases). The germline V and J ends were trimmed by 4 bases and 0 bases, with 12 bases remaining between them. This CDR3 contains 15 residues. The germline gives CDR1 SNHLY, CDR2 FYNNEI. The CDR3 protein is CASSGDRLYQETQYF. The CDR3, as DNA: TGTGCCAGCAGTGGAGACAGGTTGTACCAAGAGACCCAGTACTTC.

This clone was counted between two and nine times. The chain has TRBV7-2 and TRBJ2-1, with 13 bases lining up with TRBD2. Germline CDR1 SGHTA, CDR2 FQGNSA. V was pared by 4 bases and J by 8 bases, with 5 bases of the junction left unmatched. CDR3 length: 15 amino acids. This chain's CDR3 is CASSWTSGSKDEQFF. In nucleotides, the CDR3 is TGTGCCAGCAGCTGGACTAGCGGGAGTAAGGATGAGCAGTTCTTC.

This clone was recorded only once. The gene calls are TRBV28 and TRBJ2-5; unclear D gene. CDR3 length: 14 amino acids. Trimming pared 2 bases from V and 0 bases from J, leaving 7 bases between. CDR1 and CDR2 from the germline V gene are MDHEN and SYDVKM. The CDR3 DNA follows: TGTGCCAGCAGTTTAAGGCGGTACCAAGAGACCCAGTACTTC. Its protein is CASSLRRYQETQYF.

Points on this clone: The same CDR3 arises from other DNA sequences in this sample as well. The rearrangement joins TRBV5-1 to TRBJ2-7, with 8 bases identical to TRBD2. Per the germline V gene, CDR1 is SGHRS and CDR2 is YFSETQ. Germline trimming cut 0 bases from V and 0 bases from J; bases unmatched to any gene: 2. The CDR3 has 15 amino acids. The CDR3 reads CASSLVLAGSYEQYF. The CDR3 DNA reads TGCGCCAGCAGCTTGGTCCTAGCGGGCTCCTACGAGCAGTACTTC.

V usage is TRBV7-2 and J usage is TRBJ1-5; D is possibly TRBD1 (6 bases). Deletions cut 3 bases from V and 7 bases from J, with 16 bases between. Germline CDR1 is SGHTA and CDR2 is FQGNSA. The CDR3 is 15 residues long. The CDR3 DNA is TGTGCCAGCAGCTTGGATCAGGGTAGGGGGCAGCCCCAGCATTTT. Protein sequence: CASSLDQGRGQPQHF.

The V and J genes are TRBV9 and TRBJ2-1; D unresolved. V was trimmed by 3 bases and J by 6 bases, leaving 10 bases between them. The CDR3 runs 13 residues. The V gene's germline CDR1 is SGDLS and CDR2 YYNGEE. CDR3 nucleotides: TGTGCCAGCAGCGGACAAGCCGGCAATGAGCAGTTCTTC. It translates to CASSGQAGNEQFF.

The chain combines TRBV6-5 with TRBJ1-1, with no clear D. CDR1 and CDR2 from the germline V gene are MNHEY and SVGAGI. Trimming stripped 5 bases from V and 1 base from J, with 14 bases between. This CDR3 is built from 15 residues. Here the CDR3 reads CASSPWESPNTEAFF. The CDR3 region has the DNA TGTGCCAGCAGTCCCTGGGAAAGTCCGAACACTGAAGCTTTCTTT.